This TCR beta chain was profiled in a study of post-analysis software for immune sequencing data. Study-wide results and caveats: TRBV segments more frequent in patients than in controls numbered several and included TRBV5-6, TRBV5-1 and TRBV20-1.

Worth noting for this clonotype: No antigen is known for it.

Unique-molecular-identifier-tagged TCR beta cDNA libraries were used. TCRdb redid the calling of the PCR reads with MiXCR, one entry per CDR3 protein. The table shows 750,000 to 950,000 distinct CDR3 sequences, with roughly half occurring only once. The CDR3 contains 12 residues. V gave up 3 bases and J gave up 12 bases, with 12 bases separating them. The sequenced material came from blood. V and J are TRBV12-3 or TRBV12-4 and TRBJ2-1; D is undetermined. This clonotype originated in a girl aged 5-17 years with multiple sclerosis. CDR3 nucleotide sequence: TGTGCCAGCAGTTTGTCGGCCCTCGGGCAGTTCTTC. Translation: CASSLSALGQFF.